This T cell receptor (beta chain) was documented in a study of Ad26.COV2.S vaccination and SARS-CoV-2 variants. The CDR3 contains 19 residues. Germline lookup yields CDR1 GTSNPN and CDR2 SVGIG (reference sequence). V gave up 3 bases and J gave up 2 bases, with 26 bases separating them. Clones were sequenced by immunoSEQ multiplex PCR, and TCRdb holds only the in-frame ones, with some missing. The sample lists some 290,000 clones; more than 70% were seen once. Study-level findings and limits: It was reported that spike-specific CD8+ and CD4+ T cell responses were substantially broad after vaccination. Vaccine and placebo recipients had comparable breadth of non-spike TCRs.

Treatment noted: about 20 received Ad26.COV2.S at low or high dose, single or two shots; roughly 5 received placebo; per-sample allocation not given. Samples came from day 63 after the first vaccine or placebo injection. An adult aged 18-55 years in Boston served as the donor. Expressing Wuhan-strain SARS-CoV-2 spike, an Ad26 vector served as the vaccine. As to this clone: Its cognate antigen is unknown.

The source was peripheral blood, collected in a trial of Ad26.COV2.S vaccine versus placebo. This clonotype was obtained from a person between 18 and 60 years old who received the Ad26.COV2.S COVID-19 vaccine or a placebo. The rearrangement uses TRBV30 and TRBJ1-5; D perhaps matches TRBD1 (5 bases). The CDR3 here is CAWSPRLTGPQYGNQPQHF. CDR3 DNA: TGTGCCTGGAGCCCACGATTAACGGGACCCCAATACGGCAATCAGCCCCAGCATTTT.